This is a list of T cell receptor beta chains from one sample in a study of T cell responses to AZD1222 COVID-19 vaccine. Clones were read by immunoSEQ multiplex PCR, and TCRdb kept only the in-frame ones, dropping some. The table lists more than 75,000 clones, about 83% of them singletons. The sequenced sample was peripheral blood, obtained 28 days after the second AZD1222 dose. The receptors derive from an adult who received the AZD1222 COVID-19 vaccine. Both conserved end residues are part of each CDR3. D genes are given only for firm matches. Not all rows give a size; the values are once, few, many and, for expanded clones, a class.

v_call,clone_size,j_call,d_call,cdr3_aa,cdr3_nt
TRBV9,-,TRBJ1-3,TRBD1,CASSVARETGSGNTIYF,TGTGCCAGCAGCGTAGCCAGGGAGACAGGGTCTGGAAACACCATATATTTT
TRBV7-2,-,TRBJ1-1,-,CASSFVPGGRNTEAFF,TGTGCCAGCAGCTTCGTCCCTGGGGGGCGGAACACTGAAGCTTTCTTT
TRBV14,-,TRBJ1-1,-,CASSFTGKPEAFF,TGTGCCAGCAGCTTTACAGGGAAACCTGAAGCTTTCTTT
TRBV28,-,TRBJ2-6,TRBD1,CASSSGTAGANVLTF,TGTGCCAGCAGTTCCGGGACAGCTGGGGCCAACGTCCTGACTTTC
TRBV5-1,few,TRBJ1-2,-,CASSPAGTQTYGYTF,TGCGCCAGCAGCCCGGCCGGGACGCAAACCTATGGCTACACCTTC
TRBV7-2,-,TRBJ2-3,-,CASSLGARGGTDTQYF,TGTGCCAGCAGCTTAGGGGCTAGGGGAGGCACAGATACGCAGTATTTT
TRBV7-2,once,TRBJ2-5,-,CASSLGGHPGETQYF,TGTGCCAGCAGCTTAGGCGGTCATCCAGGCGAGACTCAGTACTTC
TRBV7-2,-,TRBJ2-1,TRBD1,CASSSRGGADRVEQFF,TGTGCCAGCAGCTCACGAGGGGGCGCAGATAGAGTTGAGCAGTTCTTC
TRBV7-2,-,TRBJ2-1,-,CASSLETWSVNEQFF,TGTGCCAGCAGCTTAGAAACGTGGAGCGTCAATGAGCAGTTCTTC
TRBV30,-,TRBJ2-2,TRBD1,CAWSVLRTGIIELFF,TGTGCCTGGAGTGTACTGAGGACAGGGATTATAGAGCTGTTTTTT
TRBV27,-,TRBJ2-5,TRBD2,CASRGLAGMSLQETQYF,TGTGCCAGCAGGGGACTAGCGGGTATGTCTCTCCAAGAGACCCAGTACTTC
TRBV27,-,TRBJ1-2,TRBD1,CASSPIPGQGNYGYTF,TGTGCCAGCAGTCCAATCCCGGGACAGGGTAACTATGGCTACACCTTC
TRBV5-6,once,TRBJ2-5,TRBD2,CASSPLTSAQETQYF,TGTGCCAGCAGCCCCCTGACTAGCGCCCAAGAGACCCAGTACTTC
TRBV28,-,TRBJ2-1,-,CASSWGGIGEQFF,TGTGCCAGCAGTTGGGGCGGGATTGGTGAGCAGTTCTTC
TRBV30,-,TRBJ2-7,-,CAWSRGIGDEQYF,TGTGCCTGGAGCCGGGGGATCGGGGACGAGCAGTACTTC
TRBV2,few,TRBJ1-2,-,CASSEAGRRGGYTF,TGTGCCAGCAGTGAAGCAGGCAGGCGGGGAGGCTACACCTTC
TRBV5-6,-,TRBJ1-2,TRBD1,CASSSDRDYGYTF,TGTGCCAGCAGCTCGGACAGGGACTATGGCTACACCTTC
TRBV25-1,-,TRBJ2-2,-,CASTKGGAGELFF,TGTGCCAGCACTAAGGGGGGGGCCGGGGAGCTGTTTTTT
TRBV7-8,-,TRBJ1-1,TRBD1,CASSYNPDRGRRGTEAFF,TGTGCCAGCAGCTACAACCCGGACAGGGGGCGCCGGGGCACTGAAGCTTTCTTT
TRBV19,-,TRBJ2-6,-,CASSGSFEANVLTF,TGTGCCAGTAGTGGATCATTTGAGGCCAACGTCCTGACTTTC
TRBV4-3,-,TRBJ1-1,-,CASSHQGLNTEAFF,TGCGCCAGCAGCCACCAGGGGCTGAACACTGAAGCTTTCTTT
TRBV27,few,TRBJ1-1,-,CASSLLSQARGGTEAFF,TGTGCCAGCAGTTTATTGAGTCAGGCGAGGGGCGGAACTGAAGCTTTCTTT
TRBV19,-,TRBJ1-1,-,CASSIPQGETEAFF,TGTGCCAGTAGTATCCCACAGGGTGAAACTGAAGCTTTCTTT
TRBV19,-,TRBJ1-1,-,CASTPVGGMNTEAFF,TGTGCCAGTACCCCCGTAGGGGGAATGAACACTGAAGCTTTCTTT
TRBV11-2,medium-sized,TRBJ1-5,-,CASSLGVGGNQPQHF,TGTGCCAGCAGCTTAGGAGTGGGCGGCAATCAGCCCCAGCATTTT
TRBV11-3,-,TRBJ1-1,-,CASSGVNTEAFF,TGTGCCAGCAGCGGGGTGAACACTGAAGCTTTCTTT
TRBV4-1,-,TRBJ2-7,TRBD1,CASSQASGTASYEQYF,TGCGCCAGCAGCCAAGCGTCCGGGACAGCATCATACGAGCAGTACTTC